The sequence of this TCR beta chain was determined in a study of T-cell reconstitution after alpha-beta-depleted transplantation in children. Unique molecular identifiers were incorporated into the prepared TCRbeta library. TCRdb reprocessed the PCR reads via MiXCR and lists one record per CDR3 protein. This repertoire shows 450,000 to 500,000 distinct CDR3 sequences, under 15% found once; its top ten account for about 5.4%. V gave up 7 bases and J gave up 5 bases, with 17 bases separating them. The germline gives CDR1 MNHEY, CDR2 SVGEGT. The CDR3 is 15 amino acids. Sequencing used PBMCs from the stem cell graft donor, obtained from the stem cell graft. The receptor comes from a human donor who donated a stem cell graft to a child with combined immunodeficiency. The rearrangement joins TRBV6-2 or TRBV6-3 to TRBJ2-2; perhaps TRBD2 as D (6 bases). The CDR3 reads CASTPLAWGTGELFF. CDR3 DNA: TGTGCCAGCACTCCCCTAGCGTGGGGTACCGGGGAGCTGTTTTTT.